A selection of T cell receptor beta chains follows, all from one sample in a study of T-cell memory formation after mild COVID-19. TCRdb re-called the 5' RACE reads through MiXCR, storing one row per CDR3 protein. This table has 350,000 to 500,000 distinct CDR3 sequences, under 20% appearing once. The specimen was PBMCs or a T cell subset sorted from them (not recorded which). The receptor set was obtained from a young man who had mild COVID-19 (a few samples of this study predate the infection). Cell type and time point are not known. The conserved cysteine and the conserved F or W are not part of the CDR3 here. Fields, in order: V gene, CDR3 length, J gene, CDR3 protein.

v_gene: TRBV27
len: 13
j_gene: TRBJ2-7
CDR3aa: ASSLLAGGPYEQY

v_gene: TRBV4-3
len: 12
j_gene: TRBJ2-7
CDR3aa: ASSTGPNSYEQY

v_gene: TRBV20-1
len: 12
j_gene: TRBJ2-5
CDR3aa: SAPDFWGQETQY

v_gene: TRBV7-9
len: 13
j_gene: TRBJ1-6
CDR3aa: ASSFGGEGNSPLH

v_gene: TRBV5-1
len: 12
j_gene: TRBJ2-5
CDR3aa: ASSFQGQQETQY

v_gene: TRBV25-1
len: 13
j_gene: TRBJ1-1
CDR3aa: ASRSGDHWNTEAF

v_gene: TRBV7-2
len: 13
j_gene: TRBJ2-1
CDR3aa: ASSPTGFAYNEQF

v_gene: TRBV7-2
len: 14
j_gene: TRBJ2-3
CDR3aa: ASSRFGNRRTDTQY

v_gene: TRBV5-1
len: 14
j_gene: TRBJ1-3
CDR3aa: ASSGQGAPSGNTIY

v_gene: TRBV7-3
len: 13
j_gene: TRBJ2-2
CDR3aa: ASSFTGRGTGELF

v_gene: TRBV7-9
len: 13
j_gene: TRBJ2-4
CDR3aa: ASSLVEGAKNIQY

v_gene: TRBV7-6
len: 13
j_gene: TRBJ2-1
CDR3aa: ASSLAGGPHNEQF

v_gene: TRBV7-7
len: 13
j_gene: TRBJ2-3
CDR3aa: ASSPGLIGTDTQY

v_gene: TRBV6-2/TRBV6-3
len: 13
j_gene: TRBJ2-1
CDR3aa: ASNRLAGRDNEQF

v_gene: TRBV4-1
len: 11
j_gene: TRBJ2-7
CDR3aa: ASSWTRSDEQY

v_gene: TRBV4-3
len: 15
j_gene: TRBJ2-2
CDR3aa: ASSQGLQGPNTGELF

v_gene: TRBV4-3
len: 16
j_gene: TRBJ2-6
CDR3aa: ASSQEIETVLLNNVLT

v_gene: TRBV6-2/TRBV6-3
len: 12
j_gene: TRBJ1-5
CDR3aa: ASSHLDRNQPQH

v_gene: TRBV28
len: 14
j_gene: TRBJ2-2
CDR3aa: ASSFYLGGNTGELF

v_gene: TRBV10-3
len: 12
j_gene: TRBJ2-1
CDR3aa: AIASGGAINEQF

v_gene: TRBV6-5
len: 11
j_gene: TRBJ2-1
CDR3aa: ASSLTELNEQF

v_gene: TRBV3-1
len: 13
j_gene: TRBJ1-5
CDR3aa: ASSQSYDGNQPQH

v_gene: TRBV7-3
len: 13
j_gene: TRBJ1-6
CDR3aa: ASSADGSYNSPLH

v_gene: TRBV7-9
len: 10
j_gene: TRBJ2-1
CDR3aa: ASSHGSNEQF

v_gene: TRBV3-1
len: 13
j_gene: TRBJ2-5
CDR3aa: ASSQGWGVRETQY